Each of the 18 T cell receptor beta chains below was sequenced from the same sample in a study of CD8+CD57+ T cells in acquired aplastic anemia. The template for TCR beta VDJ and CDR3 sequence profiling was genomic DNA. TCRdb re-called the reads with MiXCR, one entry per CDR3 protein. Of about 80,000 distinct CDR3 sequences in the sample, 40% to 55% were seen once. Sequencing used sorted CD4+, CD8+, or CD8+CD57+ T cells (not recorded which) from PBMCs. These receptors were obtained from a human donor in good health, serving as a control.

This clonotype showed up many times. V is TRBV12-3 or TRBV12-4 and J is TRBJ1-1; the match to TRBD1 covers 7 bases. V trimming: 10 bases; J trimming: 1 base; junction bases outside the gene matches: 6. The CDR3 runs 13 residues. The CDR3 spells CATERTGNTEAFF. The CDR3 DNA reads as TGTGCCACCGAGCGGACAGGGAACACTGAAGCTTTCTTT.

This clonotype was counted at least ten times. The rearrangement uses TRBV11-2 and TRBJ2-7; D call uncertain. The germline V gene has CDR1 SGHAT and CDR2 FQNNGV. The germline V and J ends were trimmed by 4 bases and 3 bases, with 7 bases remaining between them. The CDR3 sequence is 12 residues long. The CDR3 here is CASSSTVYEQYF. The CDR3 DNA reads TGTGCCAGCAGCTCCACCGTCTACGAGCAGTACTTC.

The V and J genes are TRBV30 and TRBJ1-6, with a possible D match to TRBD1 (6 bases). V lost 0 bases, J lost 3 bases, and 6 bases lay in between. The CDR3 runs to 14 residues. In germline, CDR1 is GTSNPN, CDR2 SVGIG (reference sequence). The CDR3 DNA follows: TGTGCCTGGAGTGTGGACAGCTATAATTCACCCCTCCACTTT. It specifies CAWSVDSYNSPLHF.

The J gene is TRBJ1-6, the V gene TRBV7-2; unclear D gene. Trimming took off 5 bases at V and 0 bases at J, with 8 bases between the two ends. Germline-derived CDR1 and CDR2 are SGHTA and FQGNSA. There are 15 residues in the CDR3. The CDR3, as DNA: TGTGCCAGCAGCCTCAAGAGCTCCTATAATTCACCCCTCCACTTT. Its protein is CASSLKSSYNSPLHF.

The sample holds many counts of this clonotype. The CDR3 nucleotides read TGCAGCGCCTCGGACAACTATGGCTACACCTTC. Its protein product is CSASDNYGYTF. The rearrangement joins TRBV29-1 to TRBJ1-2; D uncertain. Per the germline V gene, CDR1 is SQVTM and CDR2 is ANQGSEA. The CDR3 sequence is 11 residues long. V lost 7 bases and J 2 bases, leaving 8 bases between the germline ends.

The genes are TRBV19 and TRBJ1-1; D is possibly TRBD1 (5 bases). From germline, CDR1 is LNHDA and CDR2 SQIVND (reference sequence). This CDR3 has 12 amino acids. V was clipped by 3 bases and J by 6 bases, with 8 bases between them. CDR3 loop: CASSITGAEAFF. The CDR3 DNA follows: TGTGCCAGTAGTATCACAGGAGCTGAAGCTTTCTTT.

This clonotype was detected many times. V and J are TRBV15 and TRBJ2-5, with 9 bases aligning to TRBD2. Per germline, CDR1 LNHNV and CDR2 YYDKDF (reference sequence). Trimming removed 4 bases from V and 5 bases from J; junction bases left unmatched: 14. This CDR3 spans 17 amino acids. This chain's CDR3 is CATSTDGAGGPGETQYF. CDR3 nucleotides: TGTGCCACCAGCACCGATGGTGCGGGGGGGCCTGGGGAGACCCAGTACTTC.

The J gene is TRBJ1-2, the V gene TRBV11-1, with 9 bases matching TRBD1. The CDR3 loop spans 16 amino acids. The V segment lost 5 bases and the J segment 4 bases; nucleotides outside the gene matches: 11. Germline-derived CDR1 and CDR2 are SGHAT and FQDESV (reference sequence). The CDR3 DNA sequence: TGTGCCAGCAGCCAACCGTCCCGGGACAGGGTCTATGGCTACACCTTC. Protein product: CASSQPSRDRVYGYTF.

This clonotype has at least ten counts. The chain uses TRBV30 and TRBJ2-7; D may be TRBD2 (6 bases). This CDR3 region has 13 residues. V lost 2 bases and J 6 bases, leaving 14 bases between the germline ends. Germline CDR1 is GTSNPN and CDR2 is SVGIG (reference sequence). The CDR3 reads CAWSTEGDGEQYF. The CDR3 coding sequence is TGTGCCTGGAGTACGGAGGGTGACGGCGAGCAGTACTTC.

This clonotype appeared a few times. The chain uses TRBV4-2 and TRBJ2-3; D tentatively reads TRBD1 or TRBD2 (5 bases each). The CDR3 contains 18 residues. With 2 bases removed from V and 4 bases from J, the gap between germline ends came to 22 bases. Germline loops: CDR1 LGHNA, CDR2 YNFKEQ. Here the CDR3 reads CASSQLGTGTEGADTQYF. For the CDR3, the DNA is TGTGCCAGCAGCCAACTGGGTACCGGGACGGAAGGCGCAGATACGCAGTATTTT.

On this clonotype itself: The junction differs from germline at one of its ends, possibly a read error. The rearrangement links TRBV7-2 to TRBJ2-5, with unresolved D. Germline V lookup: CDR1 SGHTA, CDR2 FQGNSA. CDR3 size: 14 residues. This chain's CDR3 is CVSSFQGGEETQYF. Written as DNA, the CDR3 is TGTGTCAGCAGCTTTCAAGGCGGTGAGGAGACCCAGTACTTC.

With regard to this clonotype: Just one base apart from a much larger clone, this may be a read error. This chain joins TRBV6-1 and TRBJ1-1; 8 positions agree with TRBD1. V dropped 10 bases and J dropped 3; count of bases not matched to a gene: 7. The CDR3 is 13 residues long. Germline V gene sequence: CDR1 MNHNS, CDR2 SASEGT. The DNA for the CDR3 is TGTGCCAACAGGGTACAGGGGGACACTGAAGCTTTCTTT. It is translated as CANRVQGDTEAFF.

This clonotype has more than one count but fewer than ten. The rearrangement links TRBV20-1 to TRBJ1-1; 9 positions agree with TRBD1. CDR1 is DFQATT and CDR2 is SNEGSKA in the germline V gene (reference sequence). This CDR3 has 13 amino acids. Trimming at V came to 5 bases and at J to 3 bases, leaving 4 bases not matched to a gene. The CDR3 is CSAARTGDTEAFF. Here the CDR3 DNA reads TGCAGTGCTGCACGGACAGGGGACACTGAAGCTTTCTTT.

The gene calls are TRBV11-1 and TRBJ2-6; TRBD1 matches at 7 bases. The CDR3 has 18 amino acids. Germline trimming cut 5 bases from V and 4 bases from J; bases unmatched to any gene: 14. The germline V gene encodes CDR1 SGHAT and CDR2 FQDESV (reference sequence). This CDR3 is CASSPPQGRNTGANVLTF. As DNA, the CDR3 is TGTGCCAGCAGCCCACCACAGGGGCGGAACACCGGGGCCAACGTCCTGACTTTC.

This clonotype was observed a few times. The V and J genes are TRBV10-1 and TRBJ2-2; D uncertain. The V end lost 6 bases, the J end lost 3 bases, and 8 bases lay between the germline ends. Germline lookup yields CDR1 WNHNN and CDR2 SYGVQD (reference sequence). This CDR3 comprises 13 residues. CDR3 amino acids: CASSFEYTGELFF. The DNA for the CDR3 is TGCGCCAGCAGCTTTGAGTACACCGGGGAGCTGTTTTTT.

The rearrangement links TRBV20-1 to TRBJ2-3, with D tentatively TRBD2 (6 bases). Germline V CDR1 and CDR2: DFQATT, SNEGSKA (reference sequence). The CDR3 consists of 16 residues. Trimming stripped 0 bases from V and 2 bases from J, with 15 bases between. CDR3 sequence (DNA): TGCAGTGCTAGAGATTTCCCCCGGGGGACCACAGATACGCAGTATTTT. Translation gives CSARDFPRGTTDTQYF.

The chain joins TRBV5-1 to TRBJ2-7; D may be TRBD2 (5 bases). CDR1 SGHRS and CDR2 YFSETQ come from the germline V gene. The CDR3 sequence is 15 residues long. V lost 0 bases and J 3 bases, leaving 13 bases between the germline ends. This chain's CDR3 is CASSLDPGLNYEQYV. CDR3 in DNA: TGCGCCAGCAGCTTGGATCCTGGACTTAACTACGAGCAGTACGTC.

J is TRBJ2-7 and V is TRBV20-1, with a tentative D call TRBD2 (6 bases). CDR3 length equals 13 residues. Trimming removed 6 bases at V and 5 bases at J, with 17 bases between. Germline lookup yields CDR1 DFQATT and CDR2 SNEGSKA (reference sequence). Written as DNA, the CDR3 is TGCAGTGCCCGGGACTGGGACGTCCACGAGCAGTACTTC. This encodes CSARDWDVHEQYF.